The 7 T cell receptor beta chains presented below share a single source sample, sequenced in a study of PD-1 blockade in classical Hodgkin lymphoma. Time point described: cycle 4 day 1 (C4D1), after less than 7 weeks of nivolumab. Brentuximab vedotin exposure varied among the patients, all of whom had relapsed after autologous stem cell transplantation. Data came from immunoSEQ multiplex PCR; TCRdb stores just in-frame clones and leaves some out. Of more than 75,000 clones listed, 85% to 95% are singletons. The sample consisted of peripheral blood mononuclear cells (PBMCs), taken before the fourth cycle of nivolumab. The receptors shown here come from a human donor with classical Hodgkin lymphoma.

V usage is TRBV2 and J usage is TRBJ1-1, with unresolved D. Germline V gene lookup returns CDR1 SNHLY and CDR2 FYNNEI. Trimming removed 8 bases from V and 6 bases from J, with 7 bases in between. CDR3 length equals 10 residues. CDR3 protein: CASLTPEAFF. The CDR3 coding sequence is TGTGCCAGCCTAACCCCTGAAGCTTTCTTT.

This clone was counted a single time. The chain employs TRBV27 and TRBJ2-3; 7 bases are shared with TRBD2. Germline CDR1 reads MNHEY; CDR2 reads SMNVEV (reference sequence). Trimming at V came to 8 bases and at J to 6 bases, leaving 5 bases not matched to a gene. CDR3 length: 12 amino acids. CDR3 nucleotides: TGTGCCAGCCGGGACTATGGGGATACGCAGTATTTT. Residues: CASRDYGDTQYF.

This clone was seen only once. The chain has TRBV6-1 and TRBJ1-2, with D unresolved. V dropped 4 bases and J dropped 3 bases, with 12 bases sitting between them. From germline, CDR1 is MNHNS and CDR2 SASEGT. The CDR3 is made up of 14 amino acids. DNA for the CDR3: TGTGCCAGCAGTGGATTACAGAATTACTATGGCTACACCTTC. It is translated as CASSGLQNYYGYTF.

This CDR3 reads CASSKGERGIWAYEQYF. The CDR3 nucleotides read TGTGCCAGCAGCAAAGGGGAGCGGGGAATCTGGGCCTACGAGCAGTACTTC. The rearrangement joins TRBV21-1 to TRBJ2-7; whether TRBD2, the table's D call, matches the DNA was not checked. TRBV21-1 is listed as a pseudogene. CDR3 length: 17 residues.

The chain carries TRBV5-4 and TRBJ1-4, with 7 bases matching TRBD1. V was pared by 4 bases and J by 5 bases, with 8 bases of the junction left unmatched. There are 15 residues in the CDR3. Germline V gives CDR1 SGHNT, CDR2 YYREEE (reference sequence). DNA for the CDR3: TGTGCCAGCAGCCCTATCCAGGGACAGAATGAAAAACTGTTTTTT. Translated, it gives CASSPIQGQNEKLFF.

The rearrangement joins TRBV5-1 to TRBJ2-2; the D gene is possibly TRBD1 (6 bases). The CDR3 covers 15 residues. The V and J ends lost 0 bases and 4 bases respectively, with 10 bases between them. The germline V gene encodes CDR1 SGHRS and CDR2 YFSETQ. In nucleotides, the CDR3 is TGCGCCAGCAGCTTGGACAGGGTTAGCACCGGGGAGCTGTTTTTT. It is translated as CASSLDRVSTGELFF.

The V gene is TRBV5-5, the J gene TRBJ2-1, with D perhaps matching TRBD1 or TRBD2 (5 bases each). Trimming took off 4 bases at V and 3 bases at J, with 14 bases between the two ends. Germline CDR1 reads SGHKS; CDR2 reads YYEKEE (reference sequence). The CDR3 covers 15 residues. The CDR3 DNA sequence: TGTGCCAGCAGCATAGGGACGCCCGTCTACAATGAGCAGTTCTTC. Its protein product is CASSIGTPVYNEQFF.